The 10 T cell receptor beta chains below come from one sample, sequenced in a study of shared clonotypes between healthy human individuals. Profiled with immunoSEQ multiplex PCR; TCRdb holds only in-frame clones, not every one. The data contain about 2.2 million clones, roughly 95% of them singletons. Naive CD8 isolation took CD45RO-negative cells positively selected for CCR7 and excluded terminally differentiated effector memory CD45RA+ cells. Sequenced sample: naive CD8+ T cells from PBMCs. Source of these receptors: a man aged 18 to 30 in good health. Some clones in this sample may be carry-over from other donors' samples.

The genes are TRBV6-1 and TRBJ2-1, with TRBD2 matching 7 bases. The trim removed 3 bases at V and 2 bases at J, leaving 7 bases unmatched. CDR3 length equals 16 residues. Germline loops: CDR1 MNHNS, CDR2 SASEGT. CDR3 sequence reads: CASSDFGGSAYNEQFF. For the CDR3, the DNA is TGTGCCAGCAGTGACTTCGGGGGGTCAGCCTACAATGAGCAGTTCTTC.

The chain is built from TRBV7-3 and TRBJ2-2, with 7 nucleotides matching TRBD1. The CDR3 is 15 residues long. V lost 5 bases to trimming and J lost 4 bases; unmatched junction nucleotides: 7. The V gene's germline CDR1 is SGHTA and CDR2 FQGTGA. CDR3 bases: TGTGCCAGCAGCGTTAACAGGGGTATCACCGGGGAGCTGTTTTTT. It codes for CASSVNRGITGELFF.

A word on this clone: Other DNA sequences of this sample code for an identical CDR3. CDR3 bases: TGTGCCAGCAGTTCGGGTACAGGGTTGGGGGAGCAGTACTTC. Translated, it gives CASSSGTGLGEQYF. V and J are TRBV27 and TRBJ2-7; a weak D match, TRBD1 (6 bases). The CDR3 covers 14 residues. CDR1 MNHEY and CDR2 SMNVEV come from the germline V gene (reference sequence). The V and J ends lost 4 bases and 7 bases respectively, with 17 bases between them.

The chain has TRBV28 and TRBJ2-2, with D possibly being TRBD1 (5 bases). This CDR3 has 17 residues. Germline CDR1 is MDHEN and CDR2 is SYDVKM. Between the trimmed V and J ends, which lost 7 bases and 0 bases, there was a span of 18 bases. The CDR3 loop is CASTYPGARANTGELFF. The DNA for the CDR3 is TGTGCCAGCACCTACCCTGGGGCTAGGGCGAACACCGGGGAGCTGTTTTTT.

This chain uses TRBV7-9 with TRBJ1-2; 7 nucleotides agree with TRBD1. Per the germline V gene, CDR1 is SEHNR and CDR2 is FQNEAQ (reference sequence). V trimming: 6 bases; J trimming: 1 base; junction bases outside the gene matches: 5. This CDR3 is built from 14 residues. The CDR3: CASRLTGDNYGYTF. In DNA form, the CDR3 reads TGTGCCAGCAGACTTACAGGGGATAACTATGGCTACACCTTC. Complete variable domain (other parts from reference TRBV7-9 and TRBJ1-2): DTGVSQNPRHKITKRGQNVTFRCDPISEHNRLYWYRQTLGQGPEFLTYFQNEAQLEKSRLLSDRFSAERPKGSFSTLEIQRTEQGDSAMYLCASRLTGDNYGYTFGSGTRLTVV.

This rearrangement joins TRBV7-2 to TRBJ2-2; D perhaps matches TRBD2 (5 bases). This CDR3 has 15 residues. V gave up 5 bases and J gave up 4 bases, with 14 bases separating them. Germline V lookup: CDR1 SGHTA, CDR2 FQGNSA. Here the CDR3 reads CASSPTRGRTGELFF. The CDR3 bases are TGTGCCAGCAGCCCCACTCGAGGGCGCACCGGGGAGCTGTTTTTT.

The CDR3 loop reads CASSPYQSTDTQYF. In nucleotides, the CDR3 is TGTGCCAGCAGCCCCTATCAAAGCACAGATACGCAGTATTTT. V usage is TRBV6-5 and J usage is TRBJ2-3; D gene uncertain. CDR1 MNHEY and CDR2 SVGAGI come from the germline V gene. The CDR3 sequence is 14 residues long. The V end was cut by 6 bases, the J end by 0 bases, with 10 bases between.

CDR3 sequence: CSVERGTGELFF. The CDR3 nucleotides read TGCAGCGTTGAGAGGGGCACCGGGGAGCTGTTTTTT. This chain joins TRBV29-1 and TRBJ2-2; D is possibly TRBD1 or TRBD2 (5 bases each). The CDR3 consists of 12 residues. The germline V gene encodes CDR1 SQVTM and CDR2 ANQGSEA. Deletions cut 3 bases from V and 4 bases from J, with 6 bases between.

V and J are TRBV19 and TRBJ2-1, with D perhaps TRBD2 (5 bases). The V end was cut by 11 bases, the J end by 10 bases, with 15 bases between. The germline V gene encodes CDR1 LNHDA and CDR2 SQIVND (reference sequence). The CDR3 runs to 11 residues. CDR3 sequence: CASSLAREQFF. The CDR3, as DNA: TGTGCCTCTAGCCTAGCACGGGAGCAGTTCTTC. The whole variable domain, filled in from reference TRBV19 and TRBJ2-1, reads DGGITQSPKYLFRKEGQNVTLSCEQNLNHDAMYWYRQDPGQGLRLIYYSQIVNDFQKGDIAEGYSVSREKKESFPLTVTSAQKNPTAFYLCASSLAREQFFGPGTRLTVL.

This clone was found a few times. The rearrangement joins TRBV15 to TRBJ2-1; D possibly matches TRBD1 or TRBD2 (6 bases each). The germline CDR1 and CDR2 sequences are LNHNV and YYDKDF (reference sequence). Trimming removed 4 bases at V and 8 bases at J, with 15 bases between. This CDR3 is 14 amino acids long. The CDR3 nucleotides read TGTGCCACCAGCACCAGTGGTGGGGGGCATGAGCAGTTCTTC. It encodes CATSTSGGGHEQFF. Complete variable domain (other parts from reference TRBV15 and TRBJ2-1): DAMVIQNPRYQVTQFGKPVTLSCSQTLNHNVMYWYQQKSSQAPKLLFHYYDKDFNNEADTPDNFQSRRPNTSFCFLDIRSPGLGDTAMYLCATSTSGGGHEQFFGPGTRLTVL.